The next 5 T cell receptor beta chains were all read from a single sample in a study of blood T cells in healthy people across ages. Then a second PCR, running roughly 6 to 12 cycles, was carried out with a sample-barcoded 5' primer and a J-beta primer mix. TCRdb recomputed calls from the 5' RACE reads with MiXCR, one row per CDR3 protein. The sample has around 2 million distinct CDR3 sequences; about 39% are singletons. Sequenced material: blood. The receptor source for this set is a human donor in good health.

This clonotype was counted a few times. This chain connects TRBV7-6 to TRBJ2-1; D possibly corresponds to TRBD2 (7 bases). The CDR3 has 16 amino acids. Germline V CDR1 and CDR2: SGHVS, FNYEAQ. V lost 5 bases to trimming and J lost 4 bases, with 18 bases between them. CDR3 in amino acids: CASSHEAAGAYNEQFF. The DNA for the CDR3 is TGTGCCAGCAGCCATGAGGCCGCGGGGGCTTACAATGAGCAGTTCTTC.

V is TRBV11-2 and J is TRBJ2-1; D might be TRBD2 (6 bases). Germline assignment: CDR1 SGHAT and CDR2 FQNNGV. CDR3 size: 17 residues. The V and J ends lost 7 bases and 2 bases respectively, with 21 bases between them. The CDR3 protein is CASNSLGKEGTYNEQFF. CDR3 coding DNA: TGTGCCAGCAACTCCTTGGGGAAGGAGGGAACCTACAATGAGCAGTTCTTC.

The DNA of the CDR3 is TGTGCCAGCAGTCGCTCCGTCAGAGATACGCAGTATTTT. Amino acids: CASSRSVRDTQYF. The chain recombines TRBV6-5 with TRBJ2-3; D gene unclear. Trimming removed 5 bases at V and 5 bases at J, with 11 bases between. The CDR3 extends over 13 amino acids. Germline V gives CDR1 MNHEY, CDR2 SVGAGI.

The CDR3, as DNA: TGTGCCAGCAGCTTAGTAGGGGGCAAGTTTGACACTGAAGCTTTCTTT. Protein sequence: CASSLVGGKFDTEAFF. The V gene is TRBV5-6, the J gene TRBJ1-1; 7 bases agree with TRBD1. J was trimmed by 3 bases and V by 2 bases; bases with no gene match: 10. Germline V gene sequence: CDR1 SGHDT, CDR2 YYEEEE. The CDR3 is made up of 16 amino acids.

This chain links TRBV20-1 with TRBJ2-5; TRBD2 matches at 7 bases. Germline V gives CDR1 DFQATT, CDR2 SNEGSKA (reference sequence). The V gene end was trimmed by 0 bases and the J gene end by 2 bases; junction bases not matched to a gene: 9. The CDR3 spans 16 residues. CDR3 coding DNA: TGCAGTGCTAGAGATCCCGGCGGGGGAATACAAGAGACCCAGTACTTC. Encoded protein: CSARDPGGGIQETQYF.